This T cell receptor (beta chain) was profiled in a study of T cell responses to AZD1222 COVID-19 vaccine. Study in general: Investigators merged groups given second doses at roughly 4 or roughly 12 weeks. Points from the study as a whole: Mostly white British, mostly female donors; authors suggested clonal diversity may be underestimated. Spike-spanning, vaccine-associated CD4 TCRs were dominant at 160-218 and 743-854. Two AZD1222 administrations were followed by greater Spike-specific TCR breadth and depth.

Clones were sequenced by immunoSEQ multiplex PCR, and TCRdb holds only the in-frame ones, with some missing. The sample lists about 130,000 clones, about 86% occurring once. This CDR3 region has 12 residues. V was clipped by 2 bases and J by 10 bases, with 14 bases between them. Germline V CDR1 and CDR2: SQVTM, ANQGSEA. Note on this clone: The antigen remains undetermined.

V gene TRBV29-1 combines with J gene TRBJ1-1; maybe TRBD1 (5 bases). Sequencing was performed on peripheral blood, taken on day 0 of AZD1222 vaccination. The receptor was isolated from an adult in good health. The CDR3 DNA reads TGCAGCGTTGAATATGGGTTGGGGGGAGCTTTCTTT. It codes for CSVEYGLGGAFF. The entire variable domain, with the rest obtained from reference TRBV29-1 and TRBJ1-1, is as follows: SAVISQKPSRDICQRGTSLTIQCQVDSQVTMMFWYRQQPGQSLTLIATANQGSEATYESGFVIDKFPISRPNLTFSTLTVSNMSPEDSSIYLCSVEYGLGGAFFGQGTRLTVV.